The 19 T cell receptor beta chains presented below share a single source sample, sequenced in a study of shared clonotypes between healthy human individuals. Profiling relied on immunoSEQ multiplex PCR, and the TCRdb table lists in-frame clones only, not all of them. Of 1,500,000 or so clones detected, about 98.5% appear once; the ten largest clones hold 0.36%. Sequences were obtained from naive CD4+ T cells sorted from blood. Subset in this sample: CD45RA+ positively selected. These receptors were collected from a young man in good health.

The chain has TRBV9 and TRBJ2-2, with TRBD2 identical over 9 bases. Trimming removed 0 bases from V and 5 bases from J; junction bases left unmatched: 5. This CDR3 has 16 residues. Germline values: CDR1 SGDLS, CDR2 YYNGEE. DNA for the CDR3: TGTGCCAGCAGCGTAGTCTTAGCGGGAGATACCGGGGAGCTGTTTTTT. Translation gives CASSVVLAGDTGELFF.

The chain uses TRBV11-2 and TRBJ2-1; weak D call: TRBD1 (6 bases). CDR3 size: 16 residues. Trimming removed 5 bases from V and 3 bases from J, with 17 bases in between. Germline assignment: CDR1 SGHAT and CDR2 FQNNGV. The CDR3 region has the DNA TGTGCCAGCAGCCATTATAGGGGGAGTAACTACAATGAGCAGTTCTTC. Amino acids: CASSHYRGSNYNEQFF. Variable domain in full (rest from reference TRBV11-2 and TRBJ2-1): EAGVAQSPRYKIIEKRQSVAFWCNPISGHATLYWYQQILGQGPKLLIQFQNNGVVDDSQLPKDRFSAERLKGVDSTLKIQPAKLEDSAVYLCASSHYRGSNYNEQFFGPGTRLTVL.

The chain combines TRBV11-2 with TRBJ2-2, with D unclear. Trimming took off 5 bases at V and 3 bases at J, with 13 bases between the two ends. There are 15 residues in the CDR3. CDR1 and CDR2 (germline): SGHAT, FQNNGV. CDR3 DNA sequence: TGTGCCAGCAGCCCCCTAGGATGGGACACCGGGGAGCTGTTTTTT. Translated, it gives CASSPLGWDTGELFF.

The rearrangement joins TRBV9 to TRBJ2-1; unclear D gene. The CDR3 sequence is 16 residues long. V was pared by 3 bases and J by 1 base, with 14 bases between. Germline V gives CDR1 SGDLS, CDR2 YYNGEE. The CDR3 DNA reads TGTGCCAGCAGCGCGCCTGACTCGTCATCCTACAATGAGCAGTTCTTC. Residues: CASSAPDSSSYNEQFF.

Comment on this clone: Other DNA sequences of this sample code for an identical CDR3. The CDR3 sequence: CASSLQGYGYTF. In DNA form, the CDR3 reads TGTGCCAGCAGTTTACAGGGGTATGGCTACACCTTC. The chain has TRBV28 and TRBJ1-2; weak D call: TRBD1 (6 bases). This CDR3 has 12 residues. Germline V gene sequence: CDR1 MDHEN, CDR2 SYDVKM. V was trimmed by 2 bases and J by 5 bases, leaving 6 bases between them.

The chain combines TRBV27 with TRBJ2-7; D possibly corresponds to TRBD2 (5 bases). Trimming stripped 2 bases from V and 3 bases from J, with 11 bases between. CDR3 length: 14 residues. Germline values: CDR1 MNHEY, CDR2 SMNVEV (reference sequence). CDR3 nucleotide sequence: TGTGCCAGCAGTTTAGAAATCGCGGGCTACGAGCAGTACTTC. It yields the protein CASSLEIAGYEQYF.

The J gene is TRBJ1-5, the V gene TRBV28; D possibly corresponds to TRBD1 (5 bases). Germline V CDR1 and CDR2: MDHEN, SYDVKM. The CDR3 spans 17 residues. V was cut by 5 bases and J by 0 bases, with 17 bases left in between. CDR3 DNA sequence: TGTGCCAGCAGTACGAAGGGGCACCAACCTAGCAATCAGCCCCAGCATTTT. Translated: CASSTKGHQPSNQPQHF.

The chain joins TRBV10-3 to TRBJ2-7, with 10 bases fitting TRBD1. Germline-derived CDR1 and CDR2 are ENHRY and SYGVKD. Trimming at V came to 6 bases and at J to 6 bases, leaving 8 bases not matched to a gene. The CDR3 spans 14 residues. DNA for the CDR3: TGTGCCATCAGGCGGGACAGGGGAACGAGCGAGCAGTACTTC. Its protein product is CAIRRDRGTSEQYF.

The chain employs TRBV19 and TRBJ2-1, with D perhaps matching TRBD2 (5 bases). The CDR3 is 16 residues long. Per the germline V gene, CDR1 is LNHDA and CDR2 is SQIVND (reference sequence). Trimming pared 5 bases from V and 6 bases from J, leaving 20 bases between. The CDR3 reads CASSFSGGPSVNEQFF. CDR3 sequence (DNA): TGTGCCAGTAGTTTCTCCGGCGGGCCTTCAGTCAATGAGCAGTTCTTC.

The rearrangement joins TRBV9 to TRBJ1-2; no clear D. The ends were cut back, 4 bases at V and 4 bases at J, with 11 bases in the middle. Germline V lookup: CDR1 SGDLS, CDR2 YYNGEE. There are 13 residues in the CDR3. The CDR3 region is CASSSDGGYGYTF. The CDR3 coding sequence is TGTGCCAGCAGCTCGGACGGAGGCTATGGCTACACCTTC. The complete variable domain, with remaining parts taken from reference TRBV9 and TRBJ1-2, reads DSGVTQTPKHLITATGQRVTLRCSPRSGDLSVYWYQQSLDQGLQFLIQYYNGEERAKGNILERFSAQQFPDLHSELNLSSLELGDSALYFCASSSDGGYGYTFGSGTRLTVV.

This clone was found once. Written as DNA, the CDR3 is TGTGCCAGCAGCTCTCCGTCTAGCGGGAGCACCGGGGAGCTGTTTTTT. It translates to CASSSPSSGSTGELFF. This chain links TRBV5-4 with TRBJ2-2; 10 bases line up with TRBD2. J gave up 4 bases and V 3 bases, and 6 bases lay outside the gene matches. The CDR3 runs to 16 residues. Germline values: CDR1 SGHNT, CDR2 YYREEE (reference sequence).

This chain links TRBV9 with TRBJ2-3; no definite D call. CDR1 and CDR2 (germline): SGDLS, YYNGEE. The CDR3 sequence is 13 residues long. V lost 3 bases, J lost 2 bases, and 7 bases lay in between. The CDR3 sequence is CASSAWITDTQYF. CDR3 coding DNA: TGTGCCAGCAGCGCATGGATCACAGATACGCAGTATTTT.

Here the CDR3 reads CASSLGGVVKPQETQYF. CDR3 coding DNA: TGTGCCAGCAGCCTCGGGGGGGTGGTCAAGCCACAAGAGACCCAGTACTTC. V and J are TRBV5-4 and TRBJ2-5; 8 nucleotides line up with TRBD2. Looked up from germline, CDR1 is SGHNT and CDR2 is YYREEE (reference sequence). CDR3 length: 17 amino acids. Germline trimming cut 4 bases from V and 2 bases from J; bases unmatched to any gene: 13.

The rearrangement joins TRBV6-1 to TRBJ1-2; the match to TRBD1 covers 11 bases. CDR3 length: 15 amino acids. V shed 4 bases, J shed 8 bases, and the junction held 9 bases outside the gene matches. CDR1 and CDR2 from the germline V gene are MNHNS and SASEGT. CDR3 in DNA: TGTGCCAGCAGTGTACGGACAGGGGGCGCCGGGGGCTACACCTTC. Translating gives CASSVRTGGAGGYTF.

V gene TRBV7-2 combines with J gene TRBJ2-7; no reliable D call. The CDR3 contains 12 residues. V dropped 5 bases and J dropped 6 bases, with 11 bases sitting between them. The germline V gene has CDR1 SGHTA and CDR2 FQGNSA. The CDR3: CASSPLGSEQYF. CDR3 nucleotides: TGTGCCAGCAGCCCCCTGGGGTCCGAGCAGTACTTC.

The chain carries TRBV11-1 and TRBJ1-1; D is uncertain. From germline, CDR1 is SGHAT and CDR2 FQDESV (reference sequence). The CDR3 totals 13 residues. V was cut by 5 bases and J by 6 bases, with 13 bases left in between. As DNA, the CDR3 is TGTGCCAGCAGCGAGAGATTCGAAGCTGAAGCTTTCTTT. Translation: CASSERFEAEAFF. The whole variable domain, remainder taken from reference TRBV11-1 and TRBJ1-1, is EAEVAQSPRYKITEKSQAVAFWCDPISGHATLYWYRQILGQGPELLVQFQDESVVDDSQLPKDRFSAERLKGVDSTLKIQPAELGDSAMYLCASSERFEAEAFFGQGTRLTVV.

J is TRBJ1-2 and V is TRBV5-6; 8 bases are a match to TRBD1. Germline lookup yields CDR1 SGHDT and CDR2 YYEEEE. This CDR3 spans 13 amino acids. V dropped 2 bases and J dropped 8; count of bases not matched to a gene: 5. The CDR3 DNA reads as TGTGCCAGCAGCTTCGACAGGGGCCGCGGCTACACCTTC. Translated: CASSFDRGRGYTF. Full variable domain (remainder filled in from reference TRBV5-6 and TRBJ1-2): DAGVTQSPTHLIKTRGQQVTLRCSPKSGHDTVSWYQQALGQGPQFIFQYYEEEERQRGNFPDRFSGHQFPNYSSELNVNALLLGDSALYLCASSFDRGRGYTFGSGTRLTVV.

Comment on this clone: The same CDR3 is also encoded by other DNA sequences in this sample. The chain has TRBV25-1 and TRBJ1-2, with D unresolved. This CDR3 is 12 amino acids long. Between the trimmed V and J ends, which lost 1 base and 4 bases, there was a span of 4 bases. Germline V gene data show CDR1 as MGHDK and CDR2 as SYGVNS. The CDR3 DNA reads TGTGCCAGCAGTGAATCTGGCTATGGCTACACCTTC. This gives the protein CASSESGYGYTF.

The J gene is TRBJ1-3, the V gene TRBV7-8, with D hard to call. The V end was cut by 1 base, the J end by 7 bases, with 8 bases between. CDR3 length equals 13 residues. Per germline, CDR1 SGHVS and CDR2 FQNEAQ. The CDR3 nucleotides read TGTGCCAGCAGCTTAGATGGCGGGAACACCATATATTTT. This codes for CASSLDGGNTIYF.